The entry below gives a single T cell receptor (beta chain) sequence along with its context. The data belong to a study of T cell changes during pregnancy in multiple sclerosis. This CDR3 region has 11 residues. V lost 4 bases and J 5 bases, leaving 5 bases between the germline ends. From germline, CDR1 is MNHEY and CDR2 SVGAGI. Some clones are missing from TCRdb's copy, which holds only in-frame ones; the method was immunoSEQ multiplex PCR. The data show 50,000 to 65,000 clones, approximately 91% seen once. Sequences were derived from peripheral blood, sampled in the second trimester of pregnancy. The receptor was derived from a female donor with multiple sclerosis, enrolled in a pregnancy study. The chain links TRBV6-5 to TRBJ2-5; the D is unclear. Here the CDR3 DNA reads TGTGCCAGCAGTTGGCGGGAGACCCAGTACTTC. It specifies CASSWRETQYF.